This T cell receptor beta chain was captured by sequencing in a study of blood T cells in healthy people across ages. The use of a sample-barcoded 5' primer and a J-beta primer mix characterized a second PCR of roughly 7 to 12 cycles. A single record per CDR3 protein comes from TCRdb applying MiXCR to the 5' RACE reads. The sample records hundreds of thousands of distinct CDR3 sequences, roughly 30% being singletons. This clonotype occurred many times. The receptor was derived from a woman of 80 years or more in good health. The sample taken for sequencing was blood.

The CDR3 DNA is TGTGCCAGCAGCTTGTTACAGGGGCAAGAGACCCAGTACTTC. Protein sequence: CASSLLQGQETQYF. The chain has TRBV5-4 and TRBJ2-5, with 7 bases that match TRBD1. This CDR3 comprises 14 residues. V trimming: 1 base; J trimming: 2 bases; junction bases outside the gene matches: 2. Germline CDR1 is SGHNT and CDR2 is YYREEE (reference sequence).